This T cell receptor beta chain was captured in a study of CD8+CD57+ T cells in acquired aplastic anemia. About the research overall: The average for DNA from sorted CD4+ and CD8+ cells was 3 to 4 ug.

CDR1 is SEHNR and CDR2 is FQNEAQ in the germline V gene (reference sequence). V lost 4 bases and J 2 bases, leaving 11 bases between the germline ends. The CDR3 runs to 14 residues. Profiles of TCR beta VDJ and CDR3 were generated from a genomic DNA template. TCRdb reprocessed the reads via MiXCR and lists one record per CDR3 protein. The sample records 150,000 or so distinct CDR3 sequences, 55% to 75% being singletons. The sequencing sample was made of sorted CD4+, CD8+, or CD8+CD57+ T cells (not recorded which) from PBMCs. The clonotype originates from a human donor in good health. The J gene is TRBJ1-1, the V gene TRBV7-9; D call uncertain. In nucleotides, the CDR3 is TGTGCCAGCAGCTCCCTACAGTCAAACACTGAAGCTTTCTTT. It codes for CASSSLQSNTEAFF.